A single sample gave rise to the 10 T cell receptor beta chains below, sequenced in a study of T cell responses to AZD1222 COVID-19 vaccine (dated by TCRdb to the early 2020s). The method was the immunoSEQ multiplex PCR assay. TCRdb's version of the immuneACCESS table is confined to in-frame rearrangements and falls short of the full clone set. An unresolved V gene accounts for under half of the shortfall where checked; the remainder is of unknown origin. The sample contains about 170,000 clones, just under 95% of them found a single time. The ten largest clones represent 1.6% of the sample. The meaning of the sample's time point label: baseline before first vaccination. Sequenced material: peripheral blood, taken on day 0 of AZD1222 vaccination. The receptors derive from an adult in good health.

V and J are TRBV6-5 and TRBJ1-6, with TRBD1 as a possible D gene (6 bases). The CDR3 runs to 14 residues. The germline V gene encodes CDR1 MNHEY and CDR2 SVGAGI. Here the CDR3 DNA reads TGTGCAGGGGGGGGTAATTACTATAATTCACCCCTCCACTTT. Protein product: CAGGGNYYNSPLHF.

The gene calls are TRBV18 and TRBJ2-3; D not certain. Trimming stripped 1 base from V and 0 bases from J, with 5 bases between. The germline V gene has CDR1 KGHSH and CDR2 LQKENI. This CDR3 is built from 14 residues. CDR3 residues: CASSPHTSTDTQYF. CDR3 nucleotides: TGTGCCAGCTCACCACACACAAGCACAGATACGCAGTATTTT.

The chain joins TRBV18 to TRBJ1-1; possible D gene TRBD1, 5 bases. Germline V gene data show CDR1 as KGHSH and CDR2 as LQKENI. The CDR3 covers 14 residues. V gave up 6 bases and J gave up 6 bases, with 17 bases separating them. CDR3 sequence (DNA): TGTGCCAGCTCCTCATTACCCAGGGACCCTGAAGCTTTCTTT. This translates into CASSSLPRDPEAFF. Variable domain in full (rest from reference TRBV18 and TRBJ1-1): NAGVMQNPRHLVRRRGQEARLRCSPMKGHSHVYWYRQLPEEGLKFMVYLQKENIIDESGMPKERFSAEFPKEGPSILRIQQVVRGDSAAYFCASSSLPRDPEAFFGQGTRLTVV.

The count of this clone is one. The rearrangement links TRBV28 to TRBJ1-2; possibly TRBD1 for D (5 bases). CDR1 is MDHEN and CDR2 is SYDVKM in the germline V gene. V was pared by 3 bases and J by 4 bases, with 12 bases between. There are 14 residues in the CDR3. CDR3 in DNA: TGTGCCAGCAGTTTCCAGGGTGTAAGCTATGGCTACACCTTC. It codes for CASSFQGVSYGYTF.

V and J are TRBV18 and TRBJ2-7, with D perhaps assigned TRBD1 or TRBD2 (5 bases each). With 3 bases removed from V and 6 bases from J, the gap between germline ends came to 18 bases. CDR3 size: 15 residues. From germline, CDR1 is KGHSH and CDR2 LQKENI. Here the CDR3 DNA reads TGTGCCAGCTCACCGCCTACCGGGACCCCCTCCGAGCAGTACTTC. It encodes CASSPPTGTPSEQYF.

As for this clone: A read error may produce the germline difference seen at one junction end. The CDR3 DNA sequence: TGTGCTAGCATGGCGGGGAAGAACACCGGGGAGCTGTTTTTT. Residues: CASMAGKNTGELFF. The V gene is TRBV7-7, the J gene TRBJ2-2; D is perhaps TRBD2 (6 bases). This CDR3 region has 14 residues. CDR1 is SSHAT, CDR2 FNYEAQ, per germline (reference sequence). Full variable domain (rest looked up from reference TRBV7-7 and TRBJ2-2): GAGVSQSPRYKVTKRGQDVTLRCDPISSHATLYWYQQALGQGPEFLTYFNYEAQPDKSGLPSDRFSAERPEGSISTLTIQRTEQRDSAMYRCASMAGKNTGELFFGEGSRLTVL.

In DNA form, the CDR3 reads TGTGCCAGCAGAGTTGACAGGAGCACAGATACGCAGTATTTT. Translating gives CASRVDRSTDTQYF. The chain is built from TRBV7-2 and TRBJ2-3, with a tentative D call TRBD1 (6 bases). The length of the CDR3 is 14 residues. Germline V gene data show CDR1 as SGHTA and CDR2 as FQGNSA. The V and J ends lost 6 bases and 0 bases respectively, with 10 bases between them.

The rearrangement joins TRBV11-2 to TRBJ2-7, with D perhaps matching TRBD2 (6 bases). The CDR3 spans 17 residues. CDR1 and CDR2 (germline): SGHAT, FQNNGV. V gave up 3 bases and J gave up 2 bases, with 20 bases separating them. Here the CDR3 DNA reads TGTGCCAGCAGCTTTAGGCCCAGGAGTCGGAGGGCCTACGAGCAGTACTTC. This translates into CASSFRPRSRRAYEQYF.

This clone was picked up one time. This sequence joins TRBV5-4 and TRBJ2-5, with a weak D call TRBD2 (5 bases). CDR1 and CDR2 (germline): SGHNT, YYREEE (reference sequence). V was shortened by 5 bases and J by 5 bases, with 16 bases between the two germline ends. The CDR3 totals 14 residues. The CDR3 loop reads CASRPGPSGETQYF. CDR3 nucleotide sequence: TGTGCCAGCAGACCGGGCCCATCGGGGGAGACCCAGTACTTC.

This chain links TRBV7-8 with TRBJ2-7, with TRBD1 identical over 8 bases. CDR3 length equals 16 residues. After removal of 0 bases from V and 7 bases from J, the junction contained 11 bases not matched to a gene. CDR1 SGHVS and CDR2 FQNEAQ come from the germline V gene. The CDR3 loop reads CASSLARAGGRGEQYF. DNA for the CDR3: TGTGCCAGCAGCTTAGCGCGGGCAGGGGGCCGAGGTGAGCAGTACTTC.